This TCR beta chain was sequenced for a study of vaccination and CD4 T cells after COVID-19. Cultured CD4+ T cell DNA was sequenced using the Oncomine TCR Beta short-read assay. TCRdb passed the PCR reads through MiXCR, listing each CDR3 protein once. This sample has nearly 15,000 distinct CDR3 sequences, with roughly 28% found just once. This sample's treatment: approximately nine-day PBMC culture with coronavirus spike peptide pools or control peptides (ViraFEST assay). In its sample, this clonotype was seen a few times. Antigen unknown. This CDR3 is built from 15 residues. Germline CDR1 SGHRS, CDR2 YFSETQ. V lost 0 bases and J 5 bases, leaving 14 bases between the germline ends.

The specimen was cultured CD4+ T cells from blood. The chain recombines TRBV5-1 with TRBJ2-5; perhaps TRBD2 as D (7 bases). The TCR originated in a human donor with COVID-19. CDR3 sequence: CASSLARGGRETQYF. The DNA for the CDR3 is TGCGCCAGCAGCTTGGCGCGCGGGGGCAGGGAGACCCAGTACTTC.